These T cell receptor beta chains were read from a single sample in a study of control samples from healthy donors and cancer patients. Some clones are missing from TCRdb's copy, which holds only in-frame ones; the method was immunoSEQ multiplex PCR. The data show under 200,000 clones, with around 92% seen just once and less than 1.6% held by the top ten. The sequenced sample consisted of blood. These receptors all stem from a woman between 25 and 40 years old in good health. Each CDR3 is given with its conserved first and last residue. Each record gives: V gene, J gene, D gene, clone size, CDR3 DNA, CDR3 protein. D genes are given only for firm matches. Clone size is given for some rows only: seen once, a few or many times, or a class if the clone is expanded.

TRBV9,TRBJ1-1,.,.,TGTGCCAGCAGCGGCCAGGCCGCGAACACTGAAGCTTTCTTT,CASSGQAANTEAFF
TRBV7-6,TRBJ2-3,.,.,TGTGCCAGCAGCTTAAGGAGGTCAGGCACAGATACGCAGTATTTT,CASSLRRSGTDTQYF
TRBV6-4,TRBJ2-3,.,.,TGTGCCAGCAGTGTGGACGGCAGCACAGATACGCAGTATTTT,CASSVDGSTDTQYF
TRBV10-2,TRBJ2-7,TRBD2,few,TGCGCCAGCAGTGACCTAGCGGGAGCGACCTACGAGCAGTACTTC,CASSDLAGATYEQYF
TRBV7-2,TRBJ2-1,.,.,TGTGCCAGCAGCTTATTCCTAGCCCCTGAGCAGTTCTTC,CASSLFLAPEQFF
TRBV27,TRBJ1-6,.,once,TGTGCCAGCAGTTTCCAGAATTCACCCCTCCACTTT,CASSFQNSPLHF
TRBV24-1,TRBJ2-1,TRBD2,.,TGTGCCACCAGTGATGATAGCGGGAGTGCCCACTACAATGAGCAGTTCTTC,CATSDDSGSAHYNEQFF
TRBV30,TRBJ2-3,.,.,TGTGCCTGGAGCCCCTGGCCGGGACGTTCAGATACGCAGTATTTT,CAWSPWPGRSDTQYF
TRBV18,TRBJ1-3,.,.,TGTGCCAGCTCACCGGCTACAGGGTCTGGAAACACCATATATTTT,CASSPATGSGNTIYF
TRBV28,TRBJ2-7,.,.,TGTGCCAGCAGTTTATCGGGGATAACCTACGAGCAGTACTTC,CASSLSGITYEQYF
TRBV24-1,TRBJ1-2,TRBD1,.,TGTGCCACCAGTGATTTGCGGGTGGGACAGACCAACTATGGCTACACCTTC,CATSDLRVGQTNYGYTF
TRBV7-2,TRBJ2-2,TRBD2,.,TGTGCCAGCAGCTCCCCCGGGACTAGCGGGGACACCGGGGAGCTGTTTTTT,CASSSPGTSGDTGELFF
TRBV5-1,TRBJ2-7,TRBD2,.,TGCGCCAGCAGCTACCGGACTAGCGGGGGCCCCTACGAGCAGTACTTC,CASSYRTSGGPYEQYF
TRBV4-3,TRBJ1-1,TRBD1,.,TGCGCCAGCAGCAAATACAGGGGGCATATTGAAGCTTTCTTT,CASSKYRGHIEAFF
TRBV29-1,TRBJ2-7,TRBD1,.,TGCAGCGTTACGCCGGGACAGGGGGATTACGAGCAGTACTTC,CSVTPGQGDYEQYF